This T cell receptor (beta chain) was captured in a study of patients and donors after allogeneic stem cell transplantation (dated by TCRdb to the early 2020s). This clonotype is large (0.1 to 1%) in its sample. There is no known antigen for this receptor. Nothing much larger sits one base from this clone, and base qualities are not available. The method was RT-PCR. Instrument used: NextSeq 550. TCRdb cleaned the public reads at Q25 with fastp, built clones with MiXCR and kept in-frame beta chains. Each record represents a unique CDR3 protein, reported with the most common genes and DNA among its rows. The table for this sample lists approximately 2,500 distinct CDR3 sequences; 17% of them were counted only once. About 20% of the sample goes to the ten largest clones. The sequenced material came from blood, either unsorted or a sorted T cell fraction (not recorded which). The origin of this receptor is a human donor who was either an allogeneic HSCT recipient or a stem cell or donor lymphocyte infusion donor (not recorded which). It is not recorded whose cells these are; they may come from a transplant donor.

The nucleotides are TGTGCCAGCAGTTTCAGGGGCAGGGGAAACACCATATATTTT. It codes for CASSFRGRGNTIYF. The V and J segments used are TRBV27 and TRBJ1-3; the D gene is perhaps TRBD1, on 6 matching bases. The V end loses 3 bases and the J end loses 4 bases, and a stretch of 10 bases separates them. CDR1 and CDR2 are drawn from the germline V gene (reference sequence): MNHEY, SMNVEV. Including cysteine and phenylalanine, the CDR3 has 14 amino acids. Of all the DNA, just the CDR3 is kept, 42 bases in frame from base 1.